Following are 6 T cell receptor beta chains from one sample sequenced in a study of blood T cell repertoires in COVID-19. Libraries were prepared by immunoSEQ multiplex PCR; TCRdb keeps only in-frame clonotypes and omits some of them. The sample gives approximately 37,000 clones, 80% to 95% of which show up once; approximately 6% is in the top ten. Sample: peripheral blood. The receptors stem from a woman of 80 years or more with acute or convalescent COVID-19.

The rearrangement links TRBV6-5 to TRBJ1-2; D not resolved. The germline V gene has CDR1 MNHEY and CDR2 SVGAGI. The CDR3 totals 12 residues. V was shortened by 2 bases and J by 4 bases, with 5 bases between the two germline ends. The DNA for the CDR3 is TGTGCCAGCAGTTACGACTCCTATGGCTACACCTTC. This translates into CASSYDSYGYTF.

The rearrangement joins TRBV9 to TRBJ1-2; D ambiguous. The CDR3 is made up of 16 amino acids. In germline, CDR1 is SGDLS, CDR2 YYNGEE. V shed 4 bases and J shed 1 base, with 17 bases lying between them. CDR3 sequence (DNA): TGTGCCAGCAGCCACACGGCTGTAGGGAGTAACTATGGCTACACCTTC. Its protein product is CASSHTAVGSNYGYTF.

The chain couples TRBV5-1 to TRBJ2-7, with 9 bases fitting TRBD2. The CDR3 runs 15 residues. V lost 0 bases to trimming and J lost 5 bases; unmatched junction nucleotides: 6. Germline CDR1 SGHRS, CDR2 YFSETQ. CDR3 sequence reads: CASSLVGTSTDEQYF. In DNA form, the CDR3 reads TGCGCCAGCAGCTTGGTCGGGACTAGCACCGACGAGCAGTACTTC.

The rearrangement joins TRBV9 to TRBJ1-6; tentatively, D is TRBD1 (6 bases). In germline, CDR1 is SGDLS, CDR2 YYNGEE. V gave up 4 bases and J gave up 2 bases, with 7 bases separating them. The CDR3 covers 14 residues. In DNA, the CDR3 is TGTGCCAGCAGCAGGACAGCCTATAATTCACCCCTCCACTTT. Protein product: CASSRTAYNSPLHF. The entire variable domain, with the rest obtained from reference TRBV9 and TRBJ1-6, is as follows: DSGVTQTPKHLITATGQRVTLRCSPRSGDLSVYWYQQSLDQGLQFLIQYYNGEERAKGNILERFSAQQFPDLHSELNLSSLELGDSALYFCASSRTAYNSPLHFGNGTRLTVT.

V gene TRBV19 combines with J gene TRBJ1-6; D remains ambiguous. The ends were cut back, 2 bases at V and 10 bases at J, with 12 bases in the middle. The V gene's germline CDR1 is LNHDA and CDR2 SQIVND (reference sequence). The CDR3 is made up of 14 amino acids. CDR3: CASSIMGSGSPLHF. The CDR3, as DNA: TGTGCCAGTAGTATAATGGGGTCGGGGTCACCCCTCCACTTT.

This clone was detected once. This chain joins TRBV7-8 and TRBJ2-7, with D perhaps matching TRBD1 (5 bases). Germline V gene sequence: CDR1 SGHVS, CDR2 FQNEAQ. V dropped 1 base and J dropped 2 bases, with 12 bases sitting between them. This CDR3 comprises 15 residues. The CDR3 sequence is CASSLEGRATYEQYF. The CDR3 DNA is TGTGCCAGCAGCTTAGAGGGCAGGGCTACCTACGAGCAGTACTTC.